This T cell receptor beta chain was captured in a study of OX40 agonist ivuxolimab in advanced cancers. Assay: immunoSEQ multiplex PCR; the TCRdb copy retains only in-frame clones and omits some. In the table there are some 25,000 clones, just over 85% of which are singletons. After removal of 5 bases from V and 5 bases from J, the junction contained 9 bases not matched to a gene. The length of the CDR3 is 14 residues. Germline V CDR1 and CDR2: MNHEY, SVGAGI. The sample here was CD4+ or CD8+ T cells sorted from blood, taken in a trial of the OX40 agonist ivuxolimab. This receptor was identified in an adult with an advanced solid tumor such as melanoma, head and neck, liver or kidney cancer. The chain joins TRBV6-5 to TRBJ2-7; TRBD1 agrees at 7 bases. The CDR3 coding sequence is TGTGCCAGCAGTGTTGGACAGGACGTCCACGAGCAGTACTTC. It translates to CASSVGQDVHEQYF.